This TCR beta chain was recorded in a study of blood T cell repertoires in COVID-19. At the level of the study: In each case, the material was cDNA or gDNA derived from T cells, B-cell-depleted T cells, or PBMCs.

Germline CDR1 is LNHDA and CDR2 is SQIVND (reference sequence). The trim removed 1 base at V and 4 bases at J, leaving 1 base unmatched. The CDR3 length is 16 residues. Using immunoSEQ multiplex PCR, the repertoire was profiled, and TCRdb retains in-frame clones only, with some absent. The sample lists around 340,000 clones, 75% to 90% occurring once. Input material: peripheral blood. The receptor was isolated from a woman between 55 and 75 years old with COVID-19, enrolled during active disease. The chain uses TRBV19 and TRBJ2-1; TRBD2 matches at 13 bases. The DNA for the CDR3 is TGTGCCAGTAGTATAGGGACTAGCGGGGGATACAATGAGCAGTTCTTC. This codes for CASSIGTSGGYNEQFF.